This T cell receptor beta chain appears in the sequencing data of a study of blood T cell repertoires in COVID-19. TCRdb's table, derived via immunoSEQ multiplex PCR, lists solely in-frame clones and lacks some. This table has approximately 190,000 clones, around 84% appearing once. CDR3 length equals 13 residues. Trimming left V 3 bases short and J 9 bases short, with 11 bases between. Germline V gene lookup returns CDR1 MDHEN and CDR2 SYDVKM. The specimen was peripheral blood. The chain combines TRBV28 with TRBJ1-4; D unclear. This clonotype originated in a human donor in a cohort sampled during active COVID-19. The CDR3 loop reads CASSLSQKKKLFF. For the CDR3, the DNA is TGTGCCAGCAGTTTGTCCCAGAAGAAAAAACTGTTTTTT.